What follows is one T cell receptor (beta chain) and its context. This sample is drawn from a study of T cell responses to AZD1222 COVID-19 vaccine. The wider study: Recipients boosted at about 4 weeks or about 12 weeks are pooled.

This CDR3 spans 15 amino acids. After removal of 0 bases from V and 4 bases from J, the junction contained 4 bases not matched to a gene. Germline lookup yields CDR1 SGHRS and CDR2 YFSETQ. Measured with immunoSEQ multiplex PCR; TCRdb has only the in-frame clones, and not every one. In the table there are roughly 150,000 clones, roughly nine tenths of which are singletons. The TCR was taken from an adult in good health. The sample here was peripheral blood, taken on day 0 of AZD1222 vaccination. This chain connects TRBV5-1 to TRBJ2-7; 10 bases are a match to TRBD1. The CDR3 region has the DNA TGCGCCAGCAGCTTGGTATCGGGACAGGGGTACGAGCAGTACTTC. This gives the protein CASSLVSGQGYEQYF.